Detailed here is one T cell receptor beta chain. Per the original methods: Reference gene primer amplification gave nucleated cell count estimates. Here immunoSEQ multiplex PCR was the method, and the copy in TCRdb shows in-frame clones only, minus some. The V and J calls and the clone size are those of that table, but D and trimming were determined from the DNA. The table has about 120,000 clones, around 90% seen once. Recruited during active infection, patients (from Seattle) were subsequently followed longitudinally. Germline CDR1 is ENHRY and CDR2 is SYGVKD. V lost 10 bases to trimming and J lost 7 bases; unmatched junction nucleotides: 11. The CDR3 totals 15 residues. The sample belongs to a study of blood T cell repertoires in COVID-19. Study-wide context: Acute and convalescent COVID-19 specimens originated in the United States, Italy and Spain. From T cells, B-cell-depleted T cells, or PBMCs came the material, which was cDNA or gDNA.

The chain is built from TRBV10-3 and TRBJ2-2; 11 bases agree with TRBD1. Input material: peripheral blood. This TCR derives from a woman aged 55-70 years with COVID-19, enrolled during active disease. DNA for the CDR3: TGTGCCACCCTGCCACGGACAGGGGGCATCGGGGAGCTGTTTTTT. Protein: CATLPRTGGIGELFF.